There are many counts of the clone carrying this TCR beta chain. V shed 4 bases and J shed 4 bases, with 18 bases lying between them. Per the germline V gene, CDR1 is SGHNT and CDR2 is YYREEE (reference sequence). The CDR3 runs to 16 residues. Produced via immunoSEQ multiplex PCR; TCRdb's table is partial and in-frame only. Among 85,000 to 100,000 clones listed, over 60% were seen once. This sample was taken from a study of shared clonotypes between healthy human individuals. The sequenced sample consisted of memory CD8+ T cells sorted from blood. Described subset: CD45RO+ cells pooled with CCR7-negative TemRA cells. This chain links TRBV5-4 with TRBJ2-1; unclear D gene. The source is a man aged 25 to 45 in good health. The CDR3 spells CASSPMDPQFYNEQFF. CDR3 DNA: TGTGCCAGCAGCCCTATGGACCCACAATTTTACAATGAGCAGTTCTTC.